This T cell receptor (beta chain) was captured in a study of CD8+ T cells in alopecia areata. Study conclusions and caveats: Scalp clonality and expanded CD8+ clones among the top 100 were significantly decreased by tofacitinib.

In the case of this clone: Antigen: not known.

RNA, once extracted, was reverse transcribed into cDNA for use as the sequencing template. The method was immunoSEQ multiplex PCR; TCRdb's version includes in-frame clones alone and lacks a portion of them. Of 150,000 to 200,000 clones detected, more than 50% appear once; the ten largest clones hold 0.85% to 1.3%. The treatment: oral pan-JAK inhibitor, 5-10 mg twice daily. The V and J ends lost 0 bases and 12 bases respectively, with 18 bases between them. Germline V lookup: CDR1 SGDLS, CDR2 YYNGEE. There are 15 residues in the CDR3. The origin of this receptor is a human donor with alopecia areata. The chain couples TRBV9 to TRBJ1-4; no clear D gene. Sample: CD4+ T cells sorted from blood, taken at week 24, from a patient treated with tofacitinib. The CDR3 protein is CASSVGFTSAQQLFF. The CDR3, as DNA: TGTGCCAGCAGCGTAGGTTTCACCTCGGCTCAGCAACTGTTTTTT.